The 3 T cell receptor beta chains reported below all come from one sample, sequenced in a study of T cell changes during pregnancy in multiple sclerosis (dated by TCRdb to about 2019). Library preparation employed the immunoSEQ multiplex PCR assay. The table was pulled from immuneACCESS by TCRdb, which kept in-frame rearrangements only. Such tables lose some clones; where checked, under half of the loss comes from unresolved V genes, and the rest has no known cause. For this sample there are fewer than 15,000 clones; under 90% appear just once. The ten largest account for approximately 12% of the sample. The input for sequencing was CD8+ T cells from peripheral blood mononuclear cells, taken after pregnancy. These receptors all come from a female donor in good health, enrolled as a control in a pregnancy study.

The rearrangement links TRBV19 to TRBJ2-1; 8 nucleotides align to TRBD2. J was trimmed by 0 bases and V by 3 bases; bases with no gene match: 4. Germline CDR1 reads LNHDA; CDR2 reads SQIVND (reference sequence). This CDR3 region has 16 residues. CDR3 loop: CASSMPTSGSYNEQFF. DNA of the CDR3: TGTGCCAGTAGTATGCCCACTAGCGGCTCCTACAATGAGCAGTTCTTC.

The chain recombines TRBV19 with TRBJ2-3; 8 nucleotides line up with TRBD1. The CDR3 is 15 amino acids. With 1 base clipped from V and 4 bases from J, the junction kept 4 bases outside the gene matches. Per the germline V gene, CDR1 is LNHDA and CDR2 is SQIVND (reference sequence). The chain's CDR3 is CASSIAQGDADTQYF. In DNA form, the CDR3 reads TGTGCCAGTAGTATAGCACAGGGGGATGCAGATACGCAGTATTTT. Using reference TRBV19 and TRBJ2-3 for the parts outside the CDR3, the full variable domain is DGGITQSPKYLFRKEGQNVTLSCEQNLNHDAMYWYRQDPGQGLRLIYYSQIVNDFQKGDIAEGYSVSREKKESFPLTVTSAQKNPTAFYLCASSIAQGDADTQYFGPGTRLTVL.

V usage is TRBV27 and J usage is TRBJ1-2, with TRBD1 matching 8 bases. V dropped 5 bases and J dropped 4; count of bases not matched to a gene: 9. Germline CDR1 MNHEY, CDR2 SMNVEV (reference sequence). This CDR3 spans 15 amino acids. This CDR3 reads CASSPIGQGVYGYTF. CDR3 nucleotides: TGTGCCAGCAGTCCGATCGGACAGGGCGTCTATGGCTACACCTTC.